This section outlines one T cell receptor (beta chain) sequence together with its context. These data originate in a study of blood T cell repertoires in COVID-19. Turning to the study itself: The United States, Italy and Spain provided the acute and convalescent COVID-19 samples. The cDNA or gDNA used as material had been derived from T cells, B-cell-depleted T cells, or PBMCs.

The V gene end was trimmed by 5 bases and the J gene end by 4 bases; junction bases not matched to a gene: 7. Germline V gene lookup returns CDR1 SGHTA and CDR2 FQGNSA. The CDR3 sequence is 14 residues long. Patients at the Seattle site were enrolled during active infection and followed longitudinally. Original methodology: The assay estimated nucleated cells by amplifying reference gene primers. The table came from immunoSEQ multiplex PCR; TCRdb's copy has only in-frame clones and leaves some out. That table supplies the V and J calls and clone size; D and trimming were determined from the DNA. The sample records over 150,000 clones, 83% being singletons.

This clonotype was sampled from an older woman with COVID-19, enrolled during active disease. The sample taken for sequencing was peripheral blood. The rearrangement uses TRBV7-2 and TRBJ2-5, with 7 bases aligning to TRBD2. The DNA for the CDR3 is TGTGCCAGCAGCCGGGGGGAGAGGGGAGAGACCCAGTACTTC. It is translated as CASSRGERGETQYF.